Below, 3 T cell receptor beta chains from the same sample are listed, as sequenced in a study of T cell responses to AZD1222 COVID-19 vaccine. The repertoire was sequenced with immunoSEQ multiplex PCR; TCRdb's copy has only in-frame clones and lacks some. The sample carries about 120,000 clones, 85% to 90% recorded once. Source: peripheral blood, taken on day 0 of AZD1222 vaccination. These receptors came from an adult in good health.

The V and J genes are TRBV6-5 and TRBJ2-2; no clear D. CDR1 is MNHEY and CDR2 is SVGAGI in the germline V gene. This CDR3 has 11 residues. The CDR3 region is CALRLPGELFF. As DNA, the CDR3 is TGTGCTCTCCGGCTCCCCGGGGAGCTGTTTTTT.

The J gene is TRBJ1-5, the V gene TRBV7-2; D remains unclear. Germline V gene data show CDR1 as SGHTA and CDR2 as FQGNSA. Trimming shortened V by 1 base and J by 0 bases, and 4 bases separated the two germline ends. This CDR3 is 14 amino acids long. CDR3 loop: CASSLVYSNQPQHF. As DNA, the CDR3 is TGTGCCAGCAGCTTAGTTTATAGCAATCAGCCCCAGCATTTT.

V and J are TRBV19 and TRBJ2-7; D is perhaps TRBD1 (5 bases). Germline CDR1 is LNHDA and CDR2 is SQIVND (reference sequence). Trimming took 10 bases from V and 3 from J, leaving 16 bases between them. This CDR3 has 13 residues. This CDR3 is CATRNEQDYEQYF. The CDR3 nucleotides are TGTGCCACCCGAAACGAACAGGACTACGAGCAGTACTTC. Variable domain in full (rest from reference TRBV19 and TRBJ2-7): DGGITQSPKYLFRKEGQNVTLSCEQNLNHDAMYWYRQDPGQGLRLIYYSQIVNDFQKGDIAEGYSVSREKKESFPLTVTSAQKNPTAFYLCATRNEQDYEQYFGPGTRLTVT.